This T cell receptor beta chain was found in a study of human T cells and chemical hapten exposure. Overall study context: Reading of the patch tests, which applied 0.01% DPC to the upper back, occurred at 6 days. Per-sample variation in TCR yield stemmed mainly from small pooled library volume differences.

TCRdb reanalysed the RACE reads using MiXCR and keeps one entry per CDR3 protein. The table records about 190,000 distinct CDR3 sequences, more than 20% of them present only once. This clonotype was recorded a few times. As for time point: patch test 3, about 24 weeks after DPC sensitization. Treatment: therapeutic diphenylcyclopropenone sensitization with weekly scalp DPC. The TCR comes from a middle-aged woman with alopecia areata. Some clones in this sample may be carry-over from other donors' samples. Sequencing used whole blood, obtained in connection with sensitization to the hapten diphenylcyclopropenone (DPC).

The CDR3 sequence is CASSEGWGEGGIQYF. The CDR3, as DNA: TGTGCCAGCAGTGAGGGTTGGGGGGAGGGCGGGATTCAGTACTTC. The rearrangement joins TRBV25-1 to TRBJ2-4, with 7 bases aligning to TRBD2. V was clipped by 3 bases and J by 10 bases; unmatched bases: 12. CDR3 size: 15 residues. The germline CDR1 and CDR2 sequences are MGHDK and SYGVNS.